This T cell receptor (beta chain) was identified during a study of blood T cell repertoires in COVID-19. As for the study in general: Researchers got acute and convalescent COVID-19 samples from the United States, Italy and Spain. From T cells, B-cell-depleted T cells, or PBMCs came the material, which was cDNA or gDNA.

After removal of 5 bases from V and 5 bases from J, the junction contained 5 bases not matched to a gene. The CDR3 runs to 14 residues. Germline-derived CDR1 and CDR2 are SNHLY and FYNNEI. This clone was observed a single time. Original processing notes: Amplification with reference gene primers provided the estimates of nucleated cell counts. Measured with immunoSEQ multiplex PCR; TCRdb has only the in-frame clones, and not every one. V, J and clone size were drawn from that table, and D and trimming were deduced from the DNA. The repertoire holds around 270,000 clones, with around 84% as singletons.

The material sequenced was peripheral blood. The source is a woman aged 40 to 55 who had recovered from COVID-19. The chain employs TRBV2 and TRBJ2-5; 10 nucleotides line up with TRBD1. The CDR3 loop is CASSRDRGGETQYF. In DNA, the CDR3 is TGTGCCAGCAGTCGGGACAGGGGTGGGGAGACCCAGTACTTC.